The clone carrying this T cell receptor beta chain showed up just a few times. Antigen specificity is unknown. This record comes from a study of CD8 T cells in ankylosing spondylitis. Library preparation for TCR beta used quantitative 5'-RACE with molecular barcodes. TCRdb reanalysed the 5' RACE reads using MiXCR and keeps one entry per CDR3 protein. Of some 270,000 distinct CDR3 sequences listed, 18% are singletons. General study findings and limits: Matched synovial fluid from ankylosing spondylitis patients was reported to be enriched for disease-linked clones.

The V end lost 1 base, the J end lost 6 bases, and 13 bases lay between the germline ends. The CDR3 has 15 amino acids. In germline, CDR1 is SGHVS, CDR2 FNYEAQ. V gene TRBV7-6 combines with J gene TRBJ2-1; perhaps TRBD2 as D (6 bases). The clonotype comes from a male donor with ankylosing spondylitis or in good health (not recorded which). Sequencing was carried out using blood, either unsorted or a sorted T cell fraction (not recorded which). CDR3 amino acids: CASSLDLASFNEQFF. CDR3 in DNA: TGTGCCAGCAGCTTAGACCTAGCGAGCTTCAATGAGCAGTTCTTC.